The rows below give T cell receptor beta chains drawn from one sample of a study of CD8 T cells in ankylosing spondylitis. A single record per CDR3 protein comes from TCRdb applying MiXCR to the 5' RACE reads. The sample lists about 220,000 distinct CDR3 sequences; approximately 24% were seen once. The sample was blood, either unsorted or a sorted T cell fraction (not recorded which). The receptors stem from a male donor with ankylosing spondylitis or in good health (not recorded which). Each CDR3 is given with its conserved first and last residue. Fields, in order: J gene, V gene, CDR3 protein.

TRBJ2-3 | TRBV7-2 | CASSFERGTDTQYF
TRBJ2-3 | TRBV29-1 | CSVLVGGTDTQYF
TRBJ2-5 | TRBV25-1 | CASSQGSGQRGETQYF
TRBJ1-4 | TRBV9 | CASSVGTLGEKLFF
TRBJ2-1 | TRBV5-1 | CASSLGAGSSYNEQFF
TRBJ2-7 | TRBV5-1 | CASSISSEPFEQYF
TRBJ2-7 | TRBV20-1 | CSALRVSGPHEQYF
TRBJ2-7 | TRBV6-5 | CASSSGQGIDEQYF
TRBJ2-5 | TRBV20-1 | CSARIPGSLAGGETQYF
TRBJ2-2 | TRBV6-1 | CASSPPRTGELFF
TRBJ1-6 | TRBV9 | CASSVESRNSPLHF
TRBJ2-5 | TRBV5-1 | CASTKTGTSGIGETQYF
TRBJ2-2 | TRBV7-2 | CASSLSGRVTPNTGELFF
TRBJ2-2 | TRBV12-3/TRBV12-4 | CASSSDTYTGELFF
TRBJ2-7 | TRBV4-1 | CASSQASGLEQYF
TRBJ2-3 | TRBV20-1 | CSATTGTSGRKGTDTQYF
TRBJ1-4 | TRBV20-1 | CSAKDRRSGGEKLFF
TRBJ1-6 | TRBV7-9 | CASSLAGRGSPLHF
TRBJ2-7 | TRBV27 | CASRPGQGSKEQYF
TRBJ2-7 | TRBV6-1 | CASSTSLRGLTYEQYF
TRBJ2-7 | TRBV20-1 | CSARVDRRESYEQYF
TRBJ2-1 | TRBV6-5 | CASSYSMTSGTPYNEQFF
TRBJ1-2 | TRBV5-1 | CASSLAVGGYTF
TRBJ2-1 | TRBV29-1 | CSTSGPIYNEQFF
TRBJ2-4 | TRBV2 | CASRNSGASKNIQYF
TRBJ2-1 | TRBV6-1 | CASSPSGRLRVRSYNEQFF
TRBJ1-6 | TRBV20-1 | CSAEGKSYNSPLHF
TRBJ1-3 | TRBV29-1 | CSVEEAVSGNTIYF
TRBJ2-4 | TRBV6-1 | CASRRTALAKNIQYF
TRBJ2-2 | TRBV20-1 | CSARASGGLATGELFF
TRBJ2-5 | TRBV5-1 | CASSSLLAGDGETQYF
TRBJ2-7 | TRBV29-1 | CSVRSASSYEQYF
TRBJ2-2 | TRBV7-9 | CASSKTVPGELFF
TRBJ1-5 | TRBV20-1 | CSARQGNSNQPQHF
TRBJ1-1 | TRBV27 | CASRPPIGSLNTEAFF
TRBJ2-1 | TRBV11-2 | CASSSTRGNNEQFF
TRBJ2-1 | TRBV12-3/TRBV12-4 | CASSTIAVHNEQFF
TRBJ1-3 | TRBV29-1 | CSVERPQSSGNTIYF
TRBJ1-1 | TRBV12-3/TRBV12-4 | CASTGRDSEAFF
TRBJ2-1 | TRBV29-1 | CSAVPGYEQFF
TRBJ2-1 | TRBV12-3/TRBV12-4 | CASSSKTSSSYNEQFF
TRBJ2-3 | TRBV5-1 | CASSQGGLALTDTQYF
TRBJ2-1 | TRBV6-1 | CASRRDYQANEQFF
TRBJ1-1 | TRBV11-2 | CASSLVGREAFF
TRBJ2-1 | TRBV24-1 | CATSDLRPGGGNEQFF
TRBJ1-6 | TRBV29-1 | CSVRQGNSPLHF
TRBJ2-5 | TRBV5-5 | CASSLGPLGDSQYF
TRBJ2-2 | TRBV10-3 | CAISGTTGELFF
TRBJ2-7 | TRBV18 | CASSPGLAGNTYEQYF